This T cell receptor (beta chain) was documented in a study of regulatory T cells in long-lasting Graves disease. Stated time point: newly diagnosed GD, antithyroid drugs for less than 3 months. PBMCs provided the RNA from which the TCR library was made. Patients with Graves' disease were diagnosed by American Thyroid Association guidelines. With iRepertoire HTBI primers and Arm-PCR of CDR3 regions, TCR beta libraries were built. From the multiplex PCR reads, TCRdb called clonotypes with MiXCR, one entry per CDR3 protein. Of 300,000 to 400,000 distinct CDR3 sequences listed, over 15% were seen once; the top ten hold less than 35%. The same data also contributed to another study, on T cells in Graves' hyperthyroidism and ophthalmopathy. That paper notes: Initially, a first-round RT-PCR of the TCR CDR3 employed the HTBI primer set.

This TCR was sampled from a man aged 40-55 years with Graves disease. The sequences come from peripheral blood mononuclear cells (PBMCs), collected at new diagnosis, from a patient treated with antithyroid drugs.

The CDR3 bases are TGTGCCAGCAGTGAGGGGGGGACAGGGACCGATACGCAGTATTTT. This sequence encodes CASSEGGTGTDTQYF. The chain uses TRBV6-1 and TRBJ2-3; 9 positions agree with TRBD1. Germline trimming cut 3 bases from V and 6 bases from J; bases unmatched to any gene: 7. CDR1 and CDR2 (germline): MNHNS, SASEGT. CDR3 length: 15 residues.